One and the same sample provided the 12 T cell receptor beta chains below, sequenced in a study of graft-versus-host responses after intestinal transplantation. The antigens these receptors bind are not known. Generated by immunoSEQ multiplex PCR, the TCRdb table keeps only in-frame clones and is missing some. The sample holds under 100,000 clones, about 94% seen once. Specimen: unstimulated CD4+ T cells sorted from spleen or lymph node cells, collected before transplant. These TCRs come from a human donor who was the organ donor for an intestinal transplant.

V and J are TRBV5-1 and TRBJ1-5; no clear D gene. V was pared by 0 bases and J by 3 bases, with 4 bases between. The CDR3 is made up of 13 amino acids. The germline V gene encodes CDR1 SGHRS and CDR2 YFSETQ. The CDR3 DNA sequence: TGCGCCAGCAGCTTGGAGGTCAATCAGCCCCAGCATTTT. It specifies CASSLEVNQPQHF.

The V gene is TRBV25-1, the J gene TRBJ1-6, with D possibly being TRBD1 (5 bases). This CDR3 contains 15 residues. CDR1 and CDR2 from the germline V gene are MGHDK and SYGVNS. V lost 1 base to trimming and J lost 7 bases, with 11 bases between them. Written as DNA, the CDR3 is TGTGCCAGCAGTGAATCCTGGCAGGGCAATTCACCCCTCCACTTT. Protein: CASSESWQGNSPLHF.

The chain couples TRBV10-3 to TRBJ2-5; a weak D match, TRBD1 (5 bases). Germline V lookup: CDR1 ENHRY, CDR2 SYGVKD. V was shortened by 8 bases and J by 2 bases, with 12 bases between the two germline ends. The CDR3 runs to 13 residues. The CDR3 spells CAIAPRQQETQYF. The CDR3 DNA follows: TGTGCCATCGCCCCCCGACAGCAAGAGACCCAGTACTTC.

The chain employs TRBV29-1 and TRBJ2-7, with a tentative D call TRBD1 (5 bases). V lost 6 bases and J 3 bases, leaving 15 bases between the germline ends. CDR1 is SQVTM, CDR2 ANQGSEA, per germline. This CDR3 comprises 13 residues. For the CDR3, the DNA is TGCAGCGTGAAGGGGTTGGGCAACTACGAGCAGTACTTC. It is translated as CSVKGLGNYEQYF.

The rearrangement joins TRBV5-4 to TRBJ2-1; 7 positions agree with TRBD1. This CDR3 region has 17 residues. V was clipped by 6 bases and J by 0 bases; unmatched bases: 12. Per the germline V gene, CDR1 is SGHNT and CDR2 is YYREEE (reference sequence). The CDR3 here is CASTEGAGHLSYNEQFF. The CDR3 DNA reads TGTGCCAGCACCGAGGGGGCAGGCCACCTCTCCTACAATGAGCAGTTCTTC.

The CDR3 DNA reads as TGTGCCAGCGGGGGGGCGGTTCCAGGACGCTCCTACAATGAGCAGTTCTTC. It specifies CASGGAVPGRSYNEQFF. The rearrangement links TRBV11-2 to TRBJ2-1; D is perhaps TRBD2 (7 bases). V shed 8 bases and J shed 0 bases, with 20 bases lying between them. From germline, CDR1 is SGHAT and CDR2 FQNNGV. This CDR3 comprises 17 residues.

This chain connects TRBV30 to TRBJ2-7, with a possible D match to TRBD2 (5 bases). The V gene lost 4 bases and the J gene lost 3 bases, with 13 bases spanning the gap. Germline CDR1 and CDR2: GTSNPN and SVGIG (reference sequence). The CDR3 is 13 residues long. CDR3 sequence reads: CAWTGTRDYEQYF. The CDR3 nucleotides read TGTGCCTGGACCGGAACCCGGGACTACGAGCAGTACTTC.

The chain joins TRBV7-2 to TRBJ2-6; 7 nucleotides line up with TRBD1. The CDR3 loop spans 16 amino acids. V shed 11 bases and J 1 base; nucleotides not matched to a gene: 11. The germline V gene has CDR1 SGHTA and CDR2 FQGNSA. The CDR3 nucleotides read TGTGCCGCCCCCAGGGGGTGGGGTTCTGGGGCCAACGTCCTGACTTTC. Translating gives CAAPRGWGSGANVLTF.

The gene calls are TRBV18 and TRBJ2-7, with a possible D match to TRBD2 (5 bases). Germline CDR1 and CDR2: KGHSH and LQKENI. V was shortened by 4 bases and J by 2 bases, with 12 bases between the two germline ends. The CDR3 is 14 amino acids. The CDR3 coding sequence is TGTGCCAGCTCACAACTACTAGATGCCTACGAGCAGTACTTC. Encoded protein: CASSQLLDAYEQYF.

The V call is TRBV28, the J call TRBJ1-2, with TRBD1 matching over 8 bases. The CDR3 is 15 amino acids. Looked up from germline, CDR1 is MDHEN and CDR2 is SYDVKM. With V trimmed by 8 bases and J by 4 bases, 12 bases remained unmatched. DNA of the CDR3: TGTGCCAGCGGCCTCCCAGGGGGCCCTAGCTATGGCTACACCTTC. Translation gives CASGLPGGPSYGYTF.

The V and J genes are TRBV10-3 and TRBJ1-1; D unclear. The CDR3 is made up of 14 amino acids. Per the germline V gene, CDR1 is ENHRY and CDR2 is SYGVKD. The V and J ends lost 2 bases and 1 base respectively, with 8 bases between them. This CDR3 reads CAISEQAKNTEAFF. CDR3 in DNA: TGTGCCATCAGTGAGCAGGCGAAGAACACTGAAGCTTTCTTT.

This chain connects TRBV4-2 to TRBJ2-5; TRBD2 agrees at 9 bases. V shed 1 base and J 5 bases; nucleotides not matched to a gene: 5. Germline-derived CDR1 and CDR2 are LGHNA and YNFKEQ. This CDR3 has 15 residues. The CDR3 sequence: CASSQGKTSGETQYF. The CDR3 region has the DNA TGTGCCAGCAGCCAAGGAAAAACTAGCGGGGAGACCCAGTACTTC.